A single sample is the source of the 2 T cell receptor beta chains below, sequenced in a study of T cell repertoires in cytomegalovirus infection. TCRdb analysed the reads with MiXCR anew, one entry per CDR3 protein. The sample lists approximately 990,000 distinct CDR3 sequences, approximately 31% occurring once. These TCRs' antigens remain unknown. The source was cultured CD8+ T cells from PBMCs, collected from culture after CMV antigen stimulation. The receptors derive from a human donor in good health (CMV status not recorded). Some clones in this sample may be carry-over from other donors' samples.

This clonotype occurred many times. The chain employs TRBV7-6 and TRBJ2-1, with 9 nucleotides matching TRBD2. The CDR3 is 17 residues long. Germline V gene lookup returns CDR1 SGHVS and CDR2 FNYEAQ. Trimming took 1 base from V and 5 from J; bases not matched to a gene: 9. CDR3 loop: CASSLVGGGAYDNEQFF. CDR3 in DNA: TGTGCCAGCAGCTTAGTTGGCGGGGGGGCGTATGACAATGAGCAGTTCTTC.

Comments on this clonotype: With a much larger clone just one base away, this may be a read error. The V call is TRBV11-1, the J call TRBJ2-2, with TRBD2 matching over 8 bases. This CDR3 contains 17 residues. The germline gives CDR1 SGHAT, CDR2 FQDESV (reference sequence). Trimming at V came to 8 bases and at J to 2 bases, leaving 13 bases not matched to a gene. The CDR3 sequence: CASGHPREGPNTGELFF. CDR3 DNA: TGTGCCAGCGGCCATCCTCGGGAGGGGCCTAACACCGGGGAGCTGTTTTTT.